The source of this T cell receptor (beta chain) is a study of control samples from healthy donors and cancer patients. From germline, CDR1 is SNHLY and CDR2 FYNNEI. The CDR3 has 15 amino acids. The V end was cut by 2 bases, the J end by 2 bases, with 10 bases between. Produced via immunoSEQ multiplex PCR; TCRdb's table is partial and in-frame only. The sample includes over 150,000 clones, 94% seen only once; the top ten take approximately 6%. Material: blood. The receptor's source is a man aged 40-55 years in good health. The V gene is TRBV2, the J gene TRBJ1-5; D unresolved. CDR3 coding DNA: TGTGCCAGCAGTGAATCCCCTAGGGGCAATCAGCCCCAGCATTTT. This codes for CASSESPRGNQPQHF.